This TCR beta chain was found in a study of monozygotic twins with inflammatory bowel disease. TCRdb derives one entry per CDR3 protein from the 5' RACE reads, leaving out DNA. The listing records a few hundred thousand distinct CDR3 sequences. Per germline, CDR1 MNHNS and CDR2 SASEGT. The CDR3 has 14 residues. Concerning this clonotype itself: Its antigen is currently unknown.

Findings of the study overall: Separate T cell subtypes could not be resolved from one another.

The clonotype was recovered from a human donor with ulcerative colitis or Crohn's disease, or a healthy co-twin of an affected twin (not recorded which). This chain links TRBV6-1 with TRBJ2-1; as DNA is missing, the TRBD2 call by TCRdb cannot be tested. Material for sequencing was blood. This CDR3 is CASSDRDYRGEQFF.